This T cell receptor (beta chain) was profiled in a study of Graves' ophthalmopathy and Graves' hyperthyroidism. Amplification targeted the TCR beta CDR3 regions, with RNA transcripts as the source material. Second-round multiplex PCR came after a first-round RT-PCR that employed HTBI primers. TCRdb passed the multiplex PCR reads through MiXCR, listing each CDR3 protein once. Of approximately 1.2 million distinct CDR3 sequences listed, about two fifths are singletons. Included hyperthyroidism patients were aged 18 to 65 and newly diagnosed (under 2 months' duration). General study findings and limits: Most expanded thyroid clonotypes above 0.001 frequency also appeared in blood.

CDR1 DFQATT and CDR2 SNEGSKA come from the germline V gene (reference sequence). The CDR3 loop spans 13 amino acids. J gave up 5 bases and V 4 bases, and 5 bases lay outside the gene matches. Note on this clonotype: Its antigen is unknown.

The rearrangement uses TRBV20-1 and TRBJ2-5, with 9 bases identical to TRBD2. This TCR was recovered from an adult man with Graves' hyperthyroidism. The sample consisted of peripheral blood or thyroid tissue (not recorded which). DNA for the CDR3: TGCAGTGCTATAGCGGGGGTTATTGAGACCCAGTACTTC. Amino acid sequence: CSAIAGVIETQYF.